The 23 T cell receptor beta chains below were found in one sample sequenced in a study of blood T cell repertoires in COVID-19. Sequencing was performed with immunoSEQ multiplex PCR; in TCRdb, only in-frame clones are kept and a portion is missing. The sample records 110,000 or so clones, around 85% being singletons. Input material: peripheral blood. All receptors derive from an older woman with COVID-19, enrolled during active disease.

This clone turned up a few times. The chain couples TRBV30 to TRBJ1-5; 7 bases are a match to TRBD1. V was clipped by 3 bases and J by 3 bases; unmatched bases: 5. This CDR3 has 14 residues. Per germline, CDR1 GTSNPN and CDR2 SVGIG (reference sequence). The CDR3 protein is CAWSAGQYNQPQHF. The CDR3 DNA reads TGTGCCTGGAGCGCGGGACAGTACAATCAGCCCCAGCATTTT.

The J gene is TRBJ2-2, the V gene TRBV7-3, with 8 bases identical to TRBD1. The germline gives CDR1 SGHTA, CDR2 FQGTGA. The V gene end was trimmed by 0 bases and the J gene end by 4 bases; junction bases not matched to a gene: 4. There are 16 residues in the CDR3. The CDR3 bases are TGTGCCAGCAGCTTAACGGAGACAGGGGCCACCGGGGAGCTGTTTTTT. Translation gives CASSLTETGATGELFF.

The V call is TRBV7-9, the J call TRBJ1-4; D gene unclear. The CDR3 totals 16 residues. Trimming pared 5 bases from V and 1 base from J, leaving 14 bases between. CDR1 is SEHNR and CDR2 is FQNEAQ in the germline V gene (reference sequence). CDR3 region: CASSLGSGRTNEKLFF. As DNA, the CDR3 is TGTGCCAGCAGCCTAGGTAGTGGGAGAACTAATGAAAAACTGTTTTTT.

The CDR3 region has the DNA TGCGCCATCCCGAGGGTTTCCATGAACACTGAAGCTTTCTTT. Protein: CAIPRVSMNTEAFF. The chain recombines TRBV4-1 with TRBJ1-1; D gene ambiguous. Trimming pared 10 bases from V and 0 bases from J, leaving 15 bases between. The CDR3 is made up of 14 amino acids. Germline CDR1 and CDR2: MGHRA and YSYEKL.

J is TRBJ1-2 and V is TRBV30; a possible D gene is TRBD1 (5 bases). Trimming took off 1 base at V and 3 bases at J, with 21 bases between the two ends. This CDR3 region has 17 residues. Germline CDR1 is GTSNPN and CDR2 is SVGIG (reference sequence). The CDR3 here is CAWSEGNSHLFDYGYTF. DNA for the CDR3: TGTGCCTGGAGTGAGGGGAACAGCCACTTGTTTGACTATGGCTACACCTTC.

This chain joins TRBV7-6 and TRBJ1-4, with D uncertain. The CDR3 covers 15 residues. The germline V gene encodes CDR1 SGHVS and CDR2 FNYEAQ. V shed 4 bases and J shed 1 base, with 10 bases lying between them. CDR3 nucleotides: TGTGCCAGCAGCTGGACTTCGGGAACTAATGAAAAACTGTTTTTT. Translated, it gives CASSWTSGTNEKLFF.

The gene calls are TRBV6-5 and TRBJ1-2; 9 nucleotides agree with TRBD1. This CDR3 spans 13 amino acids. CDR1 and CDR2 (germline): MNHEY, SVGAGI. The junction had 5 bases not matched to a gene; V was cut back by 6 bases and J by 6 bases. CDR3 residues: CASRIQGADGYTF. The CDR3 region has the DNA TGTGCCAGCAGGATACAGGGGGCGGATGGCTACACCTTC.

V and J are TRBV7-8 and TRBJ1-6, with TRBD1 matching 10 bases. V shed 2 bases, J shed 0 bases, and the junction held 13 bases outside the gene matches. The CDR3 runs 21 residues. The germline V gene encodes CDR1 SGHVS and CDR2 FQNEAQ. The CDR3 DNA sequence: TGTGCCAGCAGCTTATCATTCGAGGGACAGGGGAGAGACTCCTATAATTCACCCCTCCACTTT. This gives the protein CASSLSFEGQGRDSYNSPLHF.

The table lists this clone with a count of one. The chain couples TRBV5-1 to TRBJ1-4, with 7 bases fitting TRBD1. V was pared by 5 bases and J by 3 bases, with 7 bases of the junction left unmatched. Germline V gene data show CDR1 as SGHRS and CDR2 as YFSETQ. The CDR3 has 15 residues. The CDR3 protein is CASSPSTGANEKLFF. The CDR3 bases are TGCGCCAGCAGTCCCTCCACAGGGGCTAATGAAAAACTGTTTTTT.

V usage is TRBV7-9 and J usage is TRBJ2-7; 11 nucleotides align to TRBD2. CDR3 length equals 16 residues. Trimming cost V 4 bases and J 10 bases; bases outside gene matches: 15. The germline V gene encodes CDR1 SEHNR and CDR2 FQNEAQ (reference sequence). The CDR3 DNA sequence: TGTGCCAGCAGCTCTCCTCGGGGTAGCGGGGGGGCGGAACAGTACTTC. This sequence encodes CASSSPRGSGGAEQYF.

The chain is built from TRBV9 and TRBJ1-1; D is possibly TRBD1 (5 bases). Germline-derived CDR1 and CDR2 are SGDLS and YYNGEE. The CDR3 is 14 amino acids. V lost 4 bases to trimming and J lost 4 bases, with 14 bases between them. The DNA of the CDR3 is TGTGCCAGCAGCCCTCGGGGGGGTAGCACTGAAGCTTTCTTT. Its protein is CASSPRGGSTEAFF.

The chain couples TRBV20-1 to TRBJ2-7, with a tentative D call TRBD1 (6 bases). CDR1 DFQATT and CDR2 SNEGSKA come from the germline V gene (reference sequence). The CDR3 extends over 11 amino acids. V was clipped by 6 bases and J by 4 bases, with 10 bases between them. The CDR3 sequence: CSAQDRYEQYF. The DNA of the CDR3 is TGCAGTGCCCAGGACAGATACGAGCAGTACTTC.

In regard to this clone: Different DNA sequences within this sample yield the same CDR3. This rearrangement joins TRBV9 to TRBJ2-3; 10 positions match TRBD2. This CDR3 contains 15 residues. Per the germline V gene, CDR1 is SGDLS and CDR2 is YYNGEE. The V gene end was trimmed by 2 bases and the J gene end by 1 base; junction bases not matched to a gene: 1. CDR3 in DNA: TGTGCCAGCAGCGTCCTAGCGGGGGGCACAGATACGCAGTATTTT. Translation: CASSVLAGGTDTQYF.

The rearrangement joins TRBV24-1 to TRBJ2-7; 16 bases map to TRBD2. The length of the CDR3 is 14 residues. V was clipped by 4 bases and J by 9 bases; unmatched bases: 2. The germline V gene has CDR1 KGHDR and CDR2 SFDVKD. Here the CDR3 reads CATSEGTSGGGQYF. The CDR3 bases are TGTGCCACCAGTGAAGGGACTAGCGGGGGGGGGCAGTACTTC.

This rearrangement joins TRBV19 to TRBJ1-1; 8 bases align to TRBD1. V shed 7 bases, J shed 5 bases, and the junction held 6 bases outside the gene matches. The CDR3 runs 13 residues. Per the germline V gene, CDR1 is LNHDA and CDR2 is SQIVND (reference sequence). In nucleotides, the CDR3 is TGTGCCAGTACCACAGGGGGGCCAACTGAAGCTTTCTTT. This gives the protein CASTTGGPTEAFF.

The chain combines TRBV24-1 with TRBJ2-7; 7 nucleotides agree with TRBD2. The CDR3 length is 13 residues. Germline CDR1 and CDR2: KGHDR and SFDVKD. V lost 6 bases, J lost 3 bases, and 4 bases stayed unmatched. In DNA form, the CDR3 reads TGTGCCACCAGTATGGGGGGGGGCTACGAGCAGTACTTC. Its translation: CATSMGGGYEQYF.

The V gene is TRBV2, the J gene TRBJ1-5; 7 nucleotides line up with TRBD1. CDR3 length equals 14 residues. V trimming: 6 bases; J trimming: 4 bases; junction bases outside the gene matches: 6. Germline V gives CDR1 SNHLY, CDR2 FYNNEI. The CDR3 sequence is CASRADRLNQPQHF. The CDR3 nucleotides are TGTGCCAGCAGGGCGGACAGGTTGAATCAGCCCCAGCATTTT. Full variable domain (outside the CDR3, taken from reference TRBV2 and TRBJ1-5): EPEVTQTPSHQVTQMGQEVILRCVPISNHLYFYWYRQILGQKVEFLVSFYNNEISEKSEIFDDQFSVERPDGSNFTLKIRSTKLEDSAMYFCASRADRLNQPQHFGDGTRLSIL.

The V and J genes are TRBV7-8 and TRBJ1-5; 10 nucleotides align to TRBD1. The CDR3 is made up of 15 amino acids. The germline V gene encodes CDR1 SGHVS and CDR2 FQNEAQ. Trimming took 2 bases from V and 5 from J; bases not matched to a gene: 3. CDR3 protein: CASSLWGQGHQPQHF. CDR3 coding DNA: TGTGCCAGCAGCTTATGGGGACAGGGGCATCAGCCCCAGCATTTT.

The chain links TRBV7-2 to TRBJ1-1; a possible D gene is TRBD1 (6 bases). From germline, CDR1 is SGHTA and CDR2 FQGNSA. The V gene lost 5 bases and the J gene lost 1 base, with 11 bases spanning the gap. The length of the CDR3 is 14 residues. The CDR3 DNA reads TGTGCCAGCAGCCGTGAGGGACAGAACACTGAAGCTTTCTTT. As protein: CASSREGQNTEAFF.

The genes are TRBV19 and TRBJ1-5, with 9 positions matching TRBD1. J was trimmed by 3 bases and V by 5 bases; bases with no gene match: 11. The germline V gene encodes CDR1 LNHDA and CDR2 SQIVND (reference sequence). CDR3 length: 17 residues. The CDR3 loop reads CASSGTGGAGNNQPQHF. CDR3 nucleotides: TGTGCCAGTAGTGGAACAGGGGGCGCGGGAAACAATCAGCCCCAGCATTTT.

The sample holds a few counts of this clone. V gene TRBV27 combines with J gene TRBJ1-6, with D possibly TRBD1 on 6 matching bases. From germline, CDR1 is MNHEY and CDR2 SMNVEV (reference sequence). The CDR3 contains 15 residues. The V end lost 3 bases, the J end lost 5 bases, and 11 bases lay between the germline ends. Here the CDR3 reads CASSFGRGNNSPLHF. The CDR3 coding sequence is TGTGCCAGCAGTTTCGGAAGGGGGAATAATTCACCCCTCCACTTT.

The chain uses TRBV10-1 and TRBJ2-2; 9 nucleotides match TRBD2. The CDR3 totals 15 residues. The germline CDR1 and CDR2 sequences are WNHNN and SYGVQD (reference sequence). Trimming removed 1 base from V and 4 bases from J; junction bases left unmatched: 1. The CDR3 spells CASSEFSGGTGELFF. CDR3 nucleotides: TGCGCCAGCAGTGAGTTTAGCGGGGGCACCGGGGAGCTGTTTTTT.

V usage is TRBV7-2 and J usage is TRBJ1-2; weak D call: TRBD1 (5 bases). The CDR3 extends over 14 amino acids. V shed 5 bases and J shed 3 bases, with 13 bases lying between them. Germline CDR1 reads SGHTA; CDR2 reads FQGNSA. This CDR3 is CASSRDRAHYGYTF. The CDR3 region has the DNA TGTGCCAGCAGCCGCGACAGAGCCCACTATGGCTACACCTTC.